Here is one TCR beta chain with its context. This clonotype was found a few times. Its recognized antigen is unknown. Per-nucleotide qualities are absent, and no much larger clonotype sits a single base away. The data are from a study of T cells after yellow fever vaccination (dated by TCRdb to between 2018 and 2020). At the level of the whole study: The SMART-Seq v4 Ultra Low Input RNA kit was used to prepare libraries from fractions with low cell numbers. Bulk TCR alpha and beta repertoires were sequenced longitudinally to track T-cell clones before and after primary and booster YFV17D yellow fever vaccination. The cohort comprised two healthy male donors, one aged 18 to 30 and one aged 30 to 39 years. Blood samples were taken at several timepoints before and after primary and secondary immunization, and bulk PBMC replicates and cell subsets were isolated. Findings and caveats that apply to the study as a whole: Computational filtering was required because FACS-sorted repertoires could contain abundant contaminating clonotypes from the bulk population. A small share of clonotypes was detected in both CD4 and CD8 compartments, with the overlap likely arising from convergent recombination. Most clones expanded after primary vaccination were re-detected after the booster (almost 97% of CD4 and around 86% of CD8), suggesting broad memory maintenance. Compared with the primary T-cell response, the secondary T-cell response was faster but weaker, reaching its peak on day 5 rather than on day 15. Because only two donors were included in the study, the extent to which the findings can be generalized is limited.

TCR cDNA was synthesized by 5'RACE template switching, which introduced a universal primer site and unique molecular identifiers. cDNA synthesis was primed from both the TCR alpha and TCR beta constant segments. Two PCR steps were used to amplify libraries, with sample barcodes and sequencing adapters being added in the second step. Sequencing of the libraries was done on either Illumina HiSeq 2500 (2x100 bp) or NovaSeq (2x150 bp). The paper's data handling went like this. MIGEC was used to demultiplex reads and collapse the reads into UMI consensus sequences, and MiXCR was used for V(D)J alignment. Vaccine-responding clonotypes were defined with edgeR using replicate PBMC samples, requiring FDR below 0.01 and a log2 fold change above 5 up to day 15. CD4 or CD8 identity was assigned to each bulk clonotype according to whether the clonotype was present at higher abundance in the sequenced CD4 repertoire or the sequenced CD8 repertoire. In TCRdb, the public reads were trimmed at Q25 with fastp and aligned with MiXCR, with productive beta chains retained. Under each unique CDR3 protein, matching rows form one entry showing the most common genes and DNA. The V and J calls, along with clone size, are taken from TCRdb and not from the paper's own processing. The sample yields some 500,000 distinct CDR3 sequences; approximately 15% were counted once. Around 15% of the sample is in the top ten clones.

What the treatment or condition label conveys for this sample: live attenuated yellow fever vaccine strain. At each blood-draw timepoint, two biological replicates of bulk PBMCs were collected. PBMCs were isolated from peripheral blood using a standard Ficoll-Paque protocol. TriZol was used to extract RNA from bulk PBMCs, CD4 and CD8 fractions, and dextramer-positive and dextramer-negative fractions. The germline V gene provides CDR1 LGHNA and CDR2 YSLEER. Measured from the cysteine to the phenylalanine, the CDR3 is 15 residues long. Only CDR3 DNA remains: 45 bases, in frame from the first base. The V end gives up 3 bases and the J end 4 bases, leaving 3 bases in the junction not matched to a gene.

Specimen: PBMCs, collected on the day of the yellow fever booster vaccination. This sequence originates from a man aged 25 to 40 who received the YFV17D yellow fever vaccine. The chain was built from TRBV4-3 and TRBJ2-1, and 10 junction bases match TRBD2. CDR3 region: CASSHTSGDYNEQFF. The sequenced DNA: TGCGCCAGCAGCCATACTAGCGGGGATTACAATGAGCAGTTCTTC.